A single T cell receptor (beta chain) is shown here with its context. Its specificity is unknown. The sample belongs to a study of CD8 T cells in ankylosing spondylitis. Study-wide points: About 8 highly homologous variants made up a TCR beta motif that seemed to typify ankylosing spondylitis blood. Clones that were linked to disease were CD8+ and were relatively rare in peripheral blood.

V lost 1 base and J 1 base, leaving 13 bases between the germline ends. This CDR3 has 16 amino acids. Germline V gene data show CDR1 as MGHRA and CDR2 as YSYEKL. With molecular barcodes, quantitative 5'-RACE was used to make the TCR beta libraries. One entry per CDR3 protein results from TCRdb running MiXCR on the 5' RACE reads. This sample yields approximately 550,000 distinct CDR3 sequences, of which 12% are seen a single time; approximately 6.2% belongs to the top ten. The sample was blood, either unsorted or a sorted T cell fraction (not recorded which). The chain links TRBV4-1 to TRBJ2-5; D possibly uses TRBD1 or TRBD2 (6 bases each). The clonotype originates from a male donor with ankylosing spondylitis. The CDR3 is CASSQGGGGTQETQYF. CDR3 in DNA: TGCGCCAGCAGCCAAGGCGGAGGGGGTACCCAAGAGACCCAGTACTTC.